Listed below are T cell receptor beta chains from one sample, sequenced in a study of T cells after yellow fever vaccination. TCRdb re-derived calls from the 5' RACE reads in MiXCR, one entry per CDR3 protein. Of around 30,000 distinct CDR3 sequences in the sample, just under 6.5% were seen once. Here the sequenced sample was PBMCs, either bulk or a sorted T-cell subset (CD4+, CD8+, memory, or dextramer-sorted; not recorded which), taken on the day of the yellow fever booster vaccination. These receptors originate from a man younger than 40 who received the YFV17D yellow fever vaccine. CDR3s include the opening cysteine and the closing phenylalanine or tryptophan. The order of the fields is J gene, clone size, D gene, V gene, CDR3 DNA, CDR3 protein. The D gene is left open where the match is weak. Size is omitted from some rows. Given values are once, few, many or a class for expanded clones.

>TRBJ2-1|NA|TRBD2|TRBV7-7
TGTGCCAGCAGCTTATTACCCGCTAGCGGAACTAGCTCCTACAATGAGCAGTTCTTC
CASSLLPASGTSSYNEQFF
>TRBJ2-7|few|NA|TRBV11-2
TGTGCCAGCAGCTTAGCACATGTTAGAGCGCAGTACTTC
CASSLAHVRAQYF
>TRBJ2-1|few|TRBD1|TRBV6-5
TGTGCCAGCAGTTCGACAGGGTGGGGGAATGGCAATGAGCAGTTCTTC
CASSSTGWGNGNEQFF
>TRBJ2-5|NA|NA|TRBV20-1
TGCAGTGCTAGGGTATTGCAGGGCACGCGACAGACCCAGTACTTC
CSARVLQGTRQTQYF
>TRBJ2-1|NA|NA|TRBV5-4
TGTGCCAGCAGCTTGGATTGGGGCTCCTACAATGAGCAGTTCTTC
CASSLDWGSYNEQFF
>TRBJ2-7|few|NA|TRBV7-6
TGTGCCAGCAGCTTAGACAAGACCTACGAGCAGTACTTC
CASSLDKTYEQYF
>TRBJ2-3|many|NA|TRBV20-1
TGCAGTGCTCAGCCATCGAGGCATACGCAGTATTTT
CSAQPSRHTQYF
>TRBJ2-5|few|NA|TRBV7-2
TGTGCCAGCAGCTTACGCCAGAAGGAGACCCAGTACTTC
CASSLRQKETQYF
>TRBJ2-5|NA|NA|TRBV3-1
TGTGCCAGCAGCCAGGGCATGCAGGGCCAAGAGGCCCAGTACTTC
CASSQGMQGQEAQYF
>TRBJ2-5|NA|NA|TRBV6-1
TGTGCCAGCAGTGAAGGGTTCCTCACGGAGACCCAGTACTTC
CASSEGFLTETQYF
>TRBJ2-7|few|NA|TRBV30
TGTGCCTGGGCCAGGGACTCTGGGGAGCAGTACTTC
CAWARDSGEQYF
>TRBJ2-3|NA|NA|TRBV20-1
TGCAGTGCTAGCGGAGGGGTAGATACGCAGTATTTT
CSASGGVDTQYF
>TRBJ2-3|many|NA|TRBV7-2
TGTGCCAGCAGCCTTGACAGAATAGATACGCAGTATTTT
CASSLDRIDTQYF
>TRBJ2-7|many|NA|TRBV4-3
TGCGCCAGCAGCCAAGATCCTGGTTCCTACGAGCAGTACTTC
CASSQDPGSYEQYF
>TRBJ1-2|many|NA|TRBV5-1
TGCGCCAGCAGCTTAACAGAATATGGCTACACCTTC
CASSLTEYGYTF
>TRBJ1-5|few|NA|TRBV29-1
TGCAGCGTTAGTTTCGGACTTGCCTATAGCAATCAGCCCCAGCATTTT
CSVSFGLAYSNQPQHF
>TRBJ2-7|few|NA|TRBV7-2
TGTGCCAGCAGGGAAGCGAGTTCTTACGAGCAGTACTTC
CASREASSYEQYF
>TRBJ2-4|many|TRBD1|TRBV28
TGTGCCAGCACTCTGGACAGGGTGGGGAACATTCAGTACTTC
CASTLDRVGNIQYF
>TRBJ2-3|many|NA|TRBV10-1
TGCGCCAGCAGTGATGCCAGCACAGATACGCAGTATTTT
CASSDASTDTQYF
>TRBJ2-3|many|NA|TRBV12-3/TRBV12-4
TGTGCCAGCAGTTTAGACTCTCGGGGCACAGATACGCAGTATTTT
CASSLDSRGTDTQYF
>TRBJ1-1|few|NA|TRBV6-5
TGTGCCAGCAGTTACGGCGAGAACACTGAAGCTTTCTTT
CASSYGENTEAFF
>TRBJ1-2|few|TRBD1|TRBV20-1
TGCAGTGCCGCGGGGTCAGGGGGGTATGGCTACACCTTC
CSAAGSGGYGYTF
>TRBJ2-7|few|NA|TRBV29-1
TGCAGCGCCCGTGAGAGGTTCGAGCAGTACTTC
CSARERFEQYF
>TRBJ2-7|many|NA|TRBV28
TGTGCCAGCAGTCCGCAGACGGGCTCCTACGAGCAGTACTTC
CASSPQTGSYEQYF
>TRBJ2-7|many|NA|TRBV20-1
TGCAGTGCTACAAGGCCGGGGGCGGTGGAGCAGTACTTC
CSATRPGAVEQYF
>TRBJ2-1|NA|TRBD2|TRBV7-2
TGTGCCAGCAGCTTAGAGTATTTTAGCGGGAGATCCTACAATGAGCAGTTCTTC
CASSLEYFSGRSYNEQFF
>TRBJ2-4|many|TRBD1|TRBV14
TGTGCCAGCAGCTCCCCCCTCGGGGCAGGGGGCAAAAACATTCAGTACTTC
CASSSPLGAGGKNIQYF
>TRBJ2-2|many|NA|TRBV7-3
TGTGCCAGCAGCTCACTCAACCCACGAGGACGGGACACCGGGGAGCTGTTTTTT
CASSSLNPRGRDTGELFF
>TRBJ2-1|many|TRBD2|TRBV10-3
TGTGCCATCGCCGCCGGGACTAGCCTCGGTGAGCAGTTCTTC
CAIAAGTSLGEQFF
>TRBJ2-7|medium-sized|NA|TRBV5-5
TGTGCCAGCAGCTTGGAGGGGGGCTACGAGCAGTACTTC
CASSLEGGYEQYF
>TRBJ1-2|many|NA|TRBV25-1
TGTGCCAGCAGTGAATCCTTCGGGGTCAGTAACTATGGCTACACCTTC
CASSESFGVSNYGYTF
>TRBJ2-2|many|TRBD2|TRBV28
TGTGCCAGCAGTTTATGGCTAGCGGTGAACACCGGGGAGCTGTTTTTT
CASSLWLAVNTGELFF
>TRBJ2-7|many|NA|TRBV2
TGTGCCAGCAGTGTAGGACTCCGGGGCGAGCAGTACTTC
CASSVGLRGEQYF
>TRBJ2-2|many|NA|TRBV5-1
TGCGCCAGCAGCTTGGACAGGGCCGACACCGGGGAGCTGTTTTTT
CASSLDRADTGELFF
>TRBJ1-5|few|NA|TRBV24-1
TGTGCCACCAGTGAGGGGGGTAGCCAGCCCCAGCATTTT
CATSEGGSQPQHF
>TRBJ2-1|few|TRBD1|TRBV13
TGTGCCAGCAGCCACCGGGACAGGGGGCATAATGAGCAGTTCTTC
CASSHRDRGHNEQFF
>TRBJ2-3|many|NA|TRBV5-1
TGCGCCAGCAGCATGGACGGTTCAGATACGCAGTATTTT
CASSMDGSDTQYF
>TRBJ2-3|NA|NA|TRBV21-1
TGTGCCAGCAGCACCGATACCGGGACTAGCGGGAGGGCCAGACCGCAGTATTTT
CASSTDTGTSGRARPQYF
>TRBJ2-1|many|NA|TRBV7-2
TGTGCCAGCAGCTTCGGCAGGGTCGGGAGTGAGCAGTTCTTC
CASSFGRVGSEQFF
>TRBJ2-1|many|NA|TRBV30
TGTGCCTGGAGTGTAGGTGGGAACAATGAGCAGTTCTTC
CAWSVGGNNEQFF
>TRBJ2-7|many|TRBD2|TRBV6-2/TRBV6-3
TGTGCCAGCAGACAACCGGGACTACAAGTAGACTTC
CASRQPGLQVDF
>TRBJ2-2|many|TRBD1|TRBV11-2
TGTGCCAGCAGCTTGGGGACAGGGCGCACCGGGGAGCTGTTTTTT
CASSLGTGRTGELFF
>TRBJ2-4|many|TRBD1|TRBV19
TGTGCCACCACTAAGACAGGGTCGGACATTCAGTACTTC
CATTKTGSDIQYF
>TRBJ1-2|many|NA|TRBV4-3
TGCGCCAGCAGCCAAGAGAGGACAGCCTATGGCTACACCTTC
CASSQERTAYGYTF
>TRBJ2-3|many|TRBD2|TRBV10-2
TGCGCCAGCAGCACGGGACTAGCGGGAGGGATAACAGATACGCAGTATTTT
CASSTGLAGGITDTQYF
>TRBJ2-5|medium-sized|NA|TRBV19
TGTGCCAGTAGTATGGAGGGAGCAGAGACCCAGTACTTC
CASSMEGAETQYF
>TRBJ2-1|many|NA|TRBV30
TGTGCCTGCAGTGGGACTTCCATAAATGAGCAGTTCTTC
CACSGTSINEQFF
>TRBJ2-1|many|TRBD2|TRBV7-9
TGTGCCATAGGAGCGGGAGGCACCTACAATGAGCAGTTCTTC
CAIGAGGTYNEQFF
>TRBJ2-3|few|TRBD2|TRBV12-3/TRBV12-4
TGTGCCAGCAGTTTAGCGCTATCGGGGGGTAACACAGATACGCAGTATTTT
CASSLALSGGNTDTQYF
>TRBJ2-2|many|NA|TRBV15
TGTGCCACCAGCAGACTTTCGAGTTTGGAGACCGGGGAGCTGTTTTTT
CATSRLSSLETGELFF
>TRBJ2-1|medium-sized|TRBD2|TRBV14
TGTGCCAGCAGCCCGCTTGGGCTAGCGGGAAACCCCTACAATGAGCAGTTCTTC
CASSPLGLAGNPYNEQFF
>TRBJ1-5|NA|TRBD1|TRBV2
TGTGCCAGCGGCCACGCTGACAGGGAGTATAGCAATCAGCCCCAGCATTTT
CASGHADREYSNQPQHF
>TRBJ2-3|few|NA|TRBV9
TGTGCCAGCAGCGTTCGGCAGGGTGAAGACTGGCGATCGGATACGCAGTATTTT
CASSVRQGEDWRSDTQYF
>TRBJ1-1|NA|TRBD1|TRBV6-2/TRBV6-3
TGTGCCAGCAGCTGGACAGGGGTCTTTAAGAGCGCTGAAGCTTTCTTT
CASSWTGVFKSAEAFF